Shown below are 11 T cell receptor beta chains from a single sample sequenced in a study of blood T cell repertoires in COVID-19. TCRdb keeps only in-frame clones here, not all; method: immunoSEQ multiplex PCR. The sample records about 94,000 clones, 80% being singletons. Material for sequencing was peripheral blood. All receptors come from a human donor in a cohort sampled during active COVID-19.

The V gene is TRBV28, the J gene TRBJ1-5; 9 bases line up with TRBD1. Per the germline V gene, CDR1 is MDHEN and CDR2 is SYDVKM. The CDR3 is made up of 15 amino acids. Trimming cost V 6 bases and J 3 bases; bases outside gene matches: 6. DNA for the CDR3: TGTGCCAGCAGCCTAAGGGACAGGGTCAATCAGCCCCAGCATTTT. Amino acids: CASSLRDRVNQPQHF.

This chain links TRBV5-1 with TRBJ1-1; tentatively, D is TRBD1 (6 bases). V was pared by 4 bases and J by 6 bases, with 16 bases between. The CDR3 covers 14 residues. Per germline, CDR1 SGHRS and CDR2 YFSETQ. The CDR3 bases are TGCGCCAGCAGCCCCGCCGGTACAGGGTCTGAAGCTTTCTTT. The encoded protein is CASSPAGTGSEAFF. Supplemented by reference TRBV5-1 and TRBJ1-1, the full variable domain reads KAGVTQTPRYLIKTRGQQVTLSCSPISGHRSVSWYQQTPGQGLQFLFEYFSETQRNKGNFPGRFSGRQFSNSRSEMNVSTLELGDSALYLCASSPAGTGSEAFFGQGTRLTVV.

The chain carries TRBV5-1 and TRBJ2-3; TRBD2 matches at 9 bases. The CDR3 has 16 residues. J was trimmed by 5 bases and V by 2 bases; bases with no gene match: 9. The germline gives CDR1 SGHRS, CDR2 YFSETQ. The CDR3 loop is CASSLVSGRIQDTQYF. As DNA, the CDR3 is TGCGCCAGCAGCTTAGTTAGCGGGAGAATTCAAGATACGCAGTATTTT.

J is TRBJ2-2 and V is TRBV6-5; 9 nucleotides line up with TRBD2. From germline, CDR1 is MNHEY and CDR2 SVGAGI. After removal of 5 bases from V and 0 bases from J, the junction contained 1 base not matched to a gene. The CDR3 loop spans 15 amino acids. CDR3 coding DNA: TGTGCCAGCAGTCCTAGCGGGGCGAACACCGGGGAGCTGTTTTTT. Its protein is CASSPSGANTGELFF.

CDR3 protein: CASSLPNRQTGGTASGANVLTF. The DNA for the CDR3 is TGCGCCAGCAGCTTACCCAACCGACAGACAGGGGGGACCGCCTCTGGGGCCAACGTCCTGACTTTC. The V gene is TRBV5-1, the J gene TRBJ2-6; 9 bases agree with TRBD1. The CDR3 consists of 22 residues. J was trimmed by 0 bases and V by 2 bases; bases with no gene match: 18. From germline, CDR1 is SGHRS and CDR2 YFSETQ.

This sequence joins TRBV21-1 and TRBJ2-7; the D call in the table, TRBD1, was not verified against the DNA. TRBV21-1 is given as a pseudogene. The CDR3 is 15 amino acids. The CDR3: CASSPGTSYSYEQYF. The DNA of the CDR3 is TGTGCCAGCAGCCCCGGGACATCCTATTCCTACGAGCAGTACTTC.

This clone appeared a few times. The chain links TRBV6-5 to TRBJ1-5, with TRBD1 identical over 9 bases. CDR3 length: 15 residues. Germline CDR1 and CDR2: MNHEY and SVGAGI. The J segment lost 2 bases and the V segment lost 5 bases, leaving 4 bases of the junction unmatched. DNA of the CDR3: TGTGCCAGCAGTAGGACAGGGGATGGCAATCAGCCCCAGCATTTT. Its protein is CASSRTGDGNQPQHF.

The rearrangement uses TRBV29-1 and TRBJ2-7; 8 nucleotides match TRBD1. The CDR3 is 13 residues long. V shed 7 bases and J 3 bases; nucleotides not matched to a gene: 8. Looked up from germline, CDR1 is SQVTM and CDR2 is ANQGSEA. CDR3 residues: CSADRGQGYEQYF. The CDR3 nucleotides are TGCAGCGCTGACAGGGGACAAGGCTACGAGCAGTACTTC.

This clone came up once. Germline and junction disagree at one end, which may indicate a read error. The V gene is TRBV6-1, the J gene TRBJ2-7, with 8 bases fitting TRBD2. This CDR3 spans 13 amino acids. The germline CDR1 and CDR2 sequences are MNHNS and SASEGT. The CDR3 nucleotides are TGTGCCAGCAGTGAAACTACGGGGGGGTTGTGGAACTTC. The encoded protein is CASSETTGGLWNF.

CDR3 loop: CASKRGGGYGYTF. In nucleotides, the CDR3 is TGTGCCAGCAAAAGGGGCGGGGGTTATGGCTACACCTTC. V and J are TRBV28 and TRBJ1-2; maybe TRBD1 (5 bases). Germline lookup yields CDR1 MDHEN and CDR2 SYDVKM. This CDR3 is 13 amino acids long. Trimming left V 7 bases short and J 5 bases short, with 14 bases between.

The chain recombines TRBV3-1 (or the pseudogene TRBV3-2) with TRBJ2-1; TRBD1 matches at 7 bases. V lost 5 bases and J lost 4; bases outside the gene matches: 11. Germline assignment: CDR1 LGHDT and CDR2 YNNKEL (reference sequence). The CDR3 consists of 16 residues. The DNA of the CDR3 is TGTGCCAGCAGCTCACAGGGGACCCCCCGATACAATGAGCAGTTCTTC. Translation: CASSSQGTPRYNEQFF.